This is a list of T cell receptor beta chains from one sample in a study of cytomegalovirus exposure and HLA in healthy donors. Method: immunoSEQ multiplex PCR; TCRdb's copy keeps in-frame clones and lacks some. The sample yields 110,000 to 150,000 clones, about three quarters seen once. Sequencing was performed on PBMCs. Receptors originate from a male donor in good health and CMV-seropositive. CDR3s include the opening cysteine and the closing phenylalanine or tryptophan. A D gene is named only where the DNA matches it firmly. Some rows mark clone size as missing; the rest say once, few, many or name a class of expanded clone.

>TRBJ2-7|once|TRBV6-5|.
CASSYSLLSSYEQYF
TGTGCCAGCAGTTACTCGCTATTGAGCTCCTACGAGCAGTACTTC
>TRBJ2-4|.|TRBV5-1|.
CASSPLPGVQNIQYF
TGCGCCAGCAGCCCCCTCCCGGGGGTCCAAAACATTCAGTACTTC
>TRBJ2-2|.|TRBV11-3|TRBD1
CASSSGQGFGELFF
TGTGCCAGCAGCTCAGGACAGGGGTTCGGGGAGCTGTTTTTT
>TRBJ2-5|.|TRBV7-6|.
CASSKPSDPETQYF
TGTGCCAGCAGCAAGCCTAGTGATCCGGAGACCCAGTACTTC
>TRBJ2-7|.|TRBV6-5|TRBD1
CASIPGTGVYEQYF
TGTGCCAGCATCCCCGGGACAGGGGTCTACGAGCAGTACTTC
>TRBJ1-2|.|TRBV30|.
CAWSVHGGLETF
TGTGCCTGGAGTGTACATGGGGGACTGGAAACCTTC
>TRBJ2-1|.|TRBV4-2|TRBD2
CASSQGTSGSKGEQFF
TGTGCCAGCAGCCAAGGGACTAGCGGGAGCAAGGGGGAGCAGTTCTTC
>TRBJ1-2|.|TRBV19|.
CASSPGTGRYGYTF
TGTGCCAGTAGTCCGGGTACCGGGAGGTATGGCTACACCTTC
>TRBJ2-7|.|TRBV7-9|TRBD1
CASSSTGTEEPYEQYF
TGTGCCAGCAGCTCCACCGGGACAGAAGAACCTTACGAGCAGTACTTC
>TRBJ2-7|.|TRBV19|.
CASSHEGDEQYF
TGTGCCAGTAGTCATGAGGGAGACGAGCAGTACTTC
>TRBJ1-5|.|TRBV7-3|TRBD1
CASSWDRDLGDSNQPQHF
TGTGCCAGCAGTTGGGACAGGGACTTAGGGGATAGCAATCAGCCCCAGCATTTT
>TRBJ2-5|.|TRBV5-1|TRBD2
CASSLGGTSGGFQETQYF
TGCGCCAGCAGCTTGGGGGGGACTAGCGGGGGATTTCAAGAGACCCAGTACTTC
>TRBJ1-2|few|TRBV6-1|TRBD1
CASSENRQGAGGYTF
TGTGCCAGCAGTGAAAACCGACAGGGGGCTGGTGGCTACACCTTC
>TRBJ1-1|.|TRBV5-5|.
CASSVGGGMNTEAFF
TGTGCCAGCAGCGTTGGTGGGGGGATGAACACTGAAGCTTTCTTT
>TRBJ1-2|.|TRBV6-5|TRBD1
CASGGRGSGYTF
TGTGCCAGCGGGGGCAGGGGGTCTGGCTACACCTTC
>TRBJ1-1|.|TRBV11-2|.
CASSFNRNTEAFF
TGTGCCAGCAGCTTTAACAGGAACACTGAAGCTTTCTTT
>TRBJ2-2|few|TRBV4-3|.
CASSQGLRGAVNTGELFF
TGCGCCAGCAGCCAGGGCCTCAGGGGAGCCGTGAACACCGGGGAGCTGTTTTTT
>TRBJ2-1|.|TRBV14|TRBD2
CASSSSGSSYNEQFF
TGTGCCAGCAGCTCTAGCGGGAGCTCCTACAATGAGCAGTTCTTC
>TRBJ1-1|.|TRBV2|.
CASSEDPTETNTEAFF
TGTGCCAGCAGTGAAGACCCGACAGAGACGAACACTGAAGCTTTCTTT
>TRBJ2-7|.|TRBV19|TRBD1
CASSAGTGTYEQYF
TGTGCCAGTAGCGCCGGGACAGGGACCTACGAGCAGTACTTC
>TRBJ2-1|.|TRBV19|.
CASSAAFLSYNEQFF
TGTGCCAGTAGTGCGGCCTTCCTTTCCTACAATGAGCAGTTCTTC
>TRBJ2-3|.|TRBV9|TRBD2
CASRREVTDTQYF
TGTGCCAGCAGGCGGGAGGTGACAGATACGCAGTATTTT
>TRBJ2-7|.|TRBV27|.
CASSFSPSYEQYF
TGTGCCAGCAGTTTCTCCCCCTCCTACGAGCAGTACTTC
>TRBJ2-7|.|TRBV19|.
CASSIDLSDSANSYEQYF
TGTGCCAGTAGTATAGATCTCTCGGACAGCGCAAACTCCTACGAGCAGTACTTC
>TRBJ2-7|.|TRBV5-1|TRBD1
CASSLVGQGPDEQYF
TGCGCCAGCAGCTTGGTAGGACAGGGACCCGACGAGCAGTACTTC
>TRBJ1-4|.|TRBV5-1|TRBD1
CASSIGQGSINEKLFF
TGCGCCAGCAGCATTGGACAGGGAAGTATTAATGAAAAACTGTTTTTT
>TRBJ2-5|.|TRBV19|.
CASSIVASLRETQYF
TGTGCCAGTAGTATAGTGGCTAGTCTCCGCGAGACCCAGTACTTC
>TRBJ2-1|.|TRBV7-9|.
CASSLDSYNEQFF
TGTGCCAGCAGCTTAGATTCTTACAATGAGCAGTTCTTC
>TRBJ2-2|.|TRBV7-6|TRBD2
CASSHALGSGGNTGELFF
TGTGCCAGCAGCCACGCCCTTGGTAGCGGGGGGAACACCGGGGAGCTGTTTTTT
>TRBJ2-5|.|TRBV25-1|TRBD1
CASRKGGRGEETQYF
TGTGCCAGCAGAAAAGGGGGCAGGGGAGAAGAGACCCAGTACTTC
>TRBJ2-7|.|TRBV11-2|TRBD1
CASRGLGQGLDEQYF
TGTGCCAGCAGGGGGCTGGGACAGGGTTTAGACGAGCAGTACTTC
>TRBJ2-6|.|TRBV18|TRBD2
CASGPPGLAIIGANVLTF
TGTGCCAGCGGACCACCGGGACTAGCGATTATAGGGGCCAACGTCCTGACTTTC
>TRBJ2-2|once|TRBV2|.
CASSRDFLNTGELFF
TGTGCCAGCAGTAGGGACTTCTTAAACACCGGGGAGCTGTTTTTT
>TRBJ2-1|.|TRBV13|TRBD1
CASSHTGTGYNEQFF
TGTGCCAGCAGCCATACCGGGACAGGCTACAATGAGCAGTTCTTC
>TRBJ2-1|.|TRBV25-1|.
CASSEFMADEQFF
TGTGCCAGCAGTGAATTTATGGCTGATGAGCAGTTCTTC
>TRBJ1-2|.|TRBV7-2|TRBD1
CASSPQGTGLWGYTF
TGTGCCAGCAGCCCTCAAGGGACAGGCCTTTGGGGCTACACCTTC
>TRBJ2-7|.|TRBV5-4|.
CASSLSDEQYF
TGTGCCAGCAGCTTGAGCGACGAGCAGTACTTC
>TRBJ2-5|.|TRBV5-1|TRBD1
CASGMGTEHQETQYF
TGCGCCAGCGGGATGGGGACAGAACACCAAGAGACCCAGTACTTC
>TRBJ1-6|.|TRBV6-1|.
CASQPGHSNSPLHF
TGTGCCAGCCAACCGGGACATTCAAATTCACCCCTCCACTTT
>TRBJ2-5|.|TRBV15|TRBD2
CATRGEAGVETQYF
TGTGCCACCAGGGGGGAAGCGGGAGTGGAGACCCAGTACTTC
>TRBJ2-3|.|TRBV28|TRBD2
CASSLSGRSTDTQYF
TGTGCCAGCAGTTTGAGCGGGAGGAGCACAGATACGCAGTATTTT
>TRBJ1-1|once|TRBV29-1|.
CSASIYGEGTAFF
TGCAGCGCTTCAATTTACGGGGAGGGAACGGCTTTCTTT
>TRBJ2-2|.|TRBV19|TRBD1
CASTLDRGTGELFF
TGTGCCAGTACCTTGGACAGGGGTACCGGGGAGCTGTTTTTT
>TRBJ1-5|.|TRBV6-5|.
CASSYSGYNQPQHF
TGTGCCAGCAGTTACTCCGGGTACAATCAGCCCCAGCATTTT
>TRBJ2-1|once|TRBV11-3|.
CASSSIQGNEQFF
TGTGCCAGCAGCTCGATCCAGGGAAATGAGCAGTTCTTC
>TRBJ2-5|.|TRBV28|.
CASSFWRGKGETQYF
.
>TRBJ2-7|.|TRBV6-6|TRBD2
CASSPETSGTPYEQYF
TGTGCCAGCAGTCCCGAGACTAGCGGGACCCCCTACGAGCAGTACTTC
>TRBJ1-3|.|TRBV6-6|TRBD1
CASSYADRASGNTIYF
TGTGCCAGCAGTTACGCTGACAGGGCCTCTGGAAACACCATATATTTT
>TRBJ2-1|.|TRBV10-3|.
CAISTLRGRNSYNEQFF
TGTGCCATCAGTACCCTAAGGGGCCGGAACTCCTACAATGAGCAGTTCTTC
>TRBJ2-5|.|TRBV25-1|.
CASSEQKIDRGSQETQYF
TGTGCCAGCAGTGAACAAAAAATTGATAGGGGTTCACAAGAGACCCAGTACTTC
>TRBJ2-5|.|TRBV7-8|.
CASSSLALGETQYF
TGTGCCAGCAGCTCTTTGGCCCTCGGGGAGACCCAGTACTTC
>TRBJ2-1|.|TRBV9|TRBD2
CASSAEGRAGNEQFF
TGTGCCAGCAGCGCCGAGGGGCGAGCGGGGAATGAGCAGTTCTTC
>TRBJ2-5|few|TRBV7-9|TRBD1
CASSFAQGRETQYF
TGTGCCAGCAGCTTTGCACAGGGGAGAGAGACCCAGTACTTC